This T cell receptor (beta chain) comes out of a study of T cells after yellow fever vaccination. Study in general: Preparation of fractions with low cell numbers was performed using SMART-Seq v4 Ultra Low Input. General study points: Once the booster was given, most primary-vaccination clones reappeared, at 95% to 97% for CD4 and around 90% for CD8.

The 5'RACE template-switching step produced TCR cDNA and added a universal primer site and UMIs. TCRdb reprocessed the 5' RACE reads with MiXCR, giving one entry per CDR3 protein. In the table there are about 510,000 distinct CDR3 sequences, about a fifth of which are singletons. The CDR3 totals 16 residues. Trimming left V 0 bases short and J 0 bases short, with 10 bases between. Germline V lookup: CDR1 SGHRS, CDR2 YFSETQ. The sample holds many counts of this clonotype. What it binds is not known. The sequence came from a man aged 18 to 30 who received the YFV17D yellow fever vaccine. The source was PBMCs, collected roughly 20 days after the first yellow fever vaccination. The rearrangement joins TRBV5-1 to TRBJ2-1; D is ambiguous. Here the CDR3 reads CASSLASGSSYNEQFF. In DNA, the CDR3 is TGCGCCAGCAGCTTGGCCTCAGGCAGCTCCTACAATGAGCAGTTCTTC.